This T cell receptor (beta chain) appears in the sequencing data of a study of blood T cells in healthy people across ages. Overall study context: Template switching picked up about one barcoded beta molecule for each two T cells. Whole-study results and caveats: Considered underestimates were the diversity estimates obtained from one million T cells. Versus aged donors, long-lived donors had higher diversity and more naive CD4+ cells.

Sample-barcoded 5' priming and a J-beta primer mix drove a second PCR of roughly 6 to 12 cycles. TCRdb re-analysed the 5' RACE reads in MiXCR, keeping a single row per CDR3 protein. In the table there are about 1.5 million distinct CDR3 sequences, approximately 43% of which are singletons. A remark on this clonotype: Its antigen remains unidentified.

Each sample provided at least 5.5 micrograms of extracted total RNA. This CDR3 has 13 amino acids. CDR1 and CDR2 (germline): MNHEY, SVGEGT. V dropped 8 bases and J dropped 4 bases, with 12 bases sitting between them. The rearrangement uses TRBV6-2 or TRBV6-3 and TRBJ2-1; maybe TRBD2 (5 bases). Sample: blood. The TCR comes from a woman aged 18-30 years in good health. The CDR3 protein is CASVEGFYNEQFF. The CDR3, as DNA: TGTGCCAGCGTCGAGGGCTTTTACAATGAGCAGTTCTTC.